These T cell receptor beta chains were read from a single sample in a study of T cell responses to AZD1222 COVID-19 vaccine. Here immunoSEQ multiplex PCR was the method, and the copy in TCRdb shows in-frame clones only, minus some. The table shows 250,000 to 300,000 clones, with almost 95% occurring only once. Sequencing used peripheral blood, obtained 28 days after the second AZD1222 dose. These receptors all come from an adult who received the AZD1222 COVID-19 vaccine. CDR3s include the opening cysteine and the closing phenylalanine or tryptophan. A D gene is named only where the DNA matches it firmly. Not every row has a clone size; where given, it reads once, few, many or a size class.

-	-	TRBV6-2/TRBV6-3	TRBJ2-2	CASSKSVQSGELFF	TGTGCCAGCAGCAAATCGGTCCAGTCCGGGGAGCTGTTTTTT
-	-	TRBV13	TRBJ2-7	CASSLGQRGDYEQYF	TGTGCCAGCAGCTTAGGGCAGAGGGGGGACTACGAGCAGTACTTC
-	-	TRBV19	TRBJ2-7	CASSTAPRESRRNEQYF	TGTGCCAGTAGTACCGCACCGCGAGAATCCCGAAGGAACGAGCAGTACTTC
TRBD2	-	TRBV29-1	TRBJ2-2	CSVSGRFTGELFF	TGCAGCGTTAGCGGGAGGTTCACCGGGGAGCTGTTTTTT
TRBD2	-	TRBV7-2	TRBJ2-7	CASSSGGGSRYEQYF	TGTGCCAGCAGCTCCGGCGGGGGGTCCCGCTACGAGCAGTACTTC
-	-	TRBV6-4	TRBJ1-1	CASSVQGGGGTEAFF	TGTGCCAGCAGTGTTCAGGGAGGGGGGGGCACTGAAGCTTTCTTT
-	-	TRBV21-1	TRBJ1-2	CASRSWPFTF	TGTGCCAGCAGGTCGTGGCCATTCACCTTC
TRBD1	-	TRBV5-5	TRBJ2-7	CASSVDGQGAEGEQYF	TGTGCCAGCAGCGTAGACGGACAGGGGGCAGAAGGAGAGCAGTACTTC
-	-	TRBV9	TRBJ2-7	CASSTFGRGGQYF	TGTGCCAGCAGCACCTTCGGCAGGGGAGGGCAGTACTTC
-	-	TRBV2	TRBJ1-2	CASGGLGGEHGYTF	TGTGCCAGCGGGGGGTTGGGGGGAGAACATGGCTACACCTTC
TRBD2	-	TRBV11-3	TRBJ2-3	CASSPSGGAEDTQYF	TGTGCCAGCAGCCCGAGCGGGGGGGCCGAGGATACGCAGTATTTT
TRBD2	-	TRBV30	TRBJ2-5	CAWGTSGRSRETQYF	TGTGCCTGGGGGACTAGCGGGAGGTCGAGGGAGACCCAGTACTTC
TRBD1	-	TRBV2	TRBJ1-6	CASSEQGTGGSPLHF	TGTGCCAGCAGTGAACAGGGGACAGGCGGTTCACCCCTCCACTTT
TRBD1	-	TRBV13	TRBJ1-4	CASSLRQGGEKLFF	TGTGCCAGCAGCTTACGACAGGGGGGCGAAAAACTGTTTTTT
-	-	TRBV29-1	TRBJ1-5	CSVVDRDGSPQHF	TGCAGCGTTGTCGACAGAGATGGCAGCCCCCAGCATTTT
TRBD1	-	TRBV18	TRBJ2-1	CASSPTGQGSNEQFF	TGTGCCAGCTCACCAACGGGACAGGGATCGAATGAGCAGTTCTTC
TRBD1	-	TRBV20-1	TRBJ1-1	CSASSRDRMNTEAFF	TGCAGTGCTAGTTCCAGGGACAGGATGAACACTGAAGCTTTCTTT
-	-	TRBV12-3/TRBV12-4	TRBJ1-4	CASRRGVDEKLFF	TGTGCCAGCAGGCGGGGAGTGGATGAAAAACTGTTTTTT
TRBD1	once	TRBV7-6	TRBJ2-7	CASSLAGGTGHTYEQYF	TGTGCCAGCAGCTTAGCGGGAGGGACAGGGCACACCTACGAGCAGTACTTC
TRBD1	-	TRBV27	TRBJ2-6	CASTTGGSGANVLTF	TGTGCCAGCACCACAGGGGGCTCTGGGGCCAACGTCCTGACTTTC
TRBD2	once	TRBV27	TRBJ2-7	CASSLSASGAYEQYF	TGTGCCAGCAGTTTATCCGCCAGCGGGGCCTACGAGCAGTACTTC
-	-	TRBV7-3	TRBJ1-3	CASSLVGAHPGNTIYF	TGTGCCAGCAGTCTAGTGGGGGCACACCCTGGAAACACCATATATTTT
TRBD1	-	TRBV3-1/TRBV3-2	TRBJ2-2	CASSQTGQGNGELFF	TGTGCCAGCAGCCAAACGGGACAGGGGAACGGGGAGCTGTTTTTT
-	-	TRBV18	TRBJ2-7	CASSPRDGTYEQYF	TGTGCCAGCTCACCACGCGACGGCACCTACGAGCAGTACTTC
-	-	TRBV27	TRBJ2-3	CASSLAGAYTDTQYF	TGTGCCAGCAGTTTAGCAGGGGCCTACACAGATACGCAGTATTTT
-	-	TRBV5-1	TRBJ1-1	CASSLEVKSTAEAFF	TGCGCCAGCAGCTTGGAGGTAAAATCGACGGCTGAAGCTTTCTTT
-	-	TRBV4-1	TRBJ1-1	CASSQLVGLNTEAFF	TGCGCCAGCAGCCAACTGGTAGGTCTGAACACTGAAGCTTTCTTT
-	-	TRBV7-9	TRBJ2-7	CASRELGSSYEQYF	TGTGCCAGCAGGGAACTTGGGAGCTCCTACGAGCAGTACTTC
-	-	TRBV27	TRBJ2-2	CASSLSSRTGELFF	TGTGCCAGCAGTTTATCCAGTAGAACCGGGGAGCTGTTTTTT
-	-	TRBV2	TRBJ1-1	CASSSWDLREAFF	TGTGCCAGCAGTTCCTGGGATCTCAGGGAAGCTTTCTTT